The present T cell receptor beta chain was sequenced within a study of post-analysis software for immune sequencing data. Study results and limitations: About five TRBV segments appeared more often in patients than in controls, and TRBV5-6, TRBV5-1 and TRBV20-1 were among these. Controls' normalized Chao1 diversity significantly exceeded that of multiple sclerosis patients.

Unique molecular identifiers featured in each of the TCR beta cDNA libraries. MiXCR, run by TCRdb on the PCR reads, gives a single entry per CDR3 protein. The sample consists of around 500,000 distinct CDR3 sequences, around 31% of them appearing once. Worth noting for this clonotype: No antigen is known for it.

Germline CDR1 SQVTM, CDR2 ANQGSEA. The length of the CDR3 is 13 residues. The sequencing input was blood. The receptor was isolated from a girl younger than 18 with multiple sclerosis. The V and J genes are TRBV29-1 and TRBJ2-1; TRBD1 aligns across 11 bases. CDR3 nucleotide sequence: TGCAGAGCGACCGGGACAGGGGGAAATGAGCAGTTCTTC. As protein: CRATGTGGNEQFF.